Below are 22 T cell receptor beta chains sequenced from a single sample in a study of CD8+CD57+ T cells in acquired aplastic anemia (dated by TCRdb to 2016 to 2019). The data were produced on an Illumina HiSeq 2000. Genomic DNA was used as template for profiling of TCR beta VDJ combinations and CDR3 sequences. TCRdb ran its own pipeline on the public reads, namely fastp trimming at Q25 and MiXCR clone calling, and kept in-frame beta chains. Identical CDR3 proteins give one entry, which carries the most common genes and DNA. The sample has 100,000 to 150,000 distinct CDR3 sequences on record, 48% of them singletons. The top ten constitute 2% to 3% of the sample. Material for sequencing was sorted CD4+, CD8+, or CD8+CD57+ T cells (not recorded which) from PBMCs. The source is a human donor in good health, serving as a control.

This clonotype was detected many times. The rearrangement joins TRBV7-9 to TRBJ2-5; D not certain. This CDR3 has 13 residues. With 1 base removed from V and 7 bases from J, the gap between germline ends came to 10 bases. Germline V gene lookup returns CDR1 SEHNR and CDR2 FQNEAQ (reference sequence). The CDR3 here is CASSLEALGTQYF. The CDR3 DNA reads TGTGCCAGCAGCTTAGAAGCCCTTGGGACCCAGTACTTC.

The rearrangement uses TRBV7-2 and TRBJ1-6, with D unresolved. Germline assignment: CDR1 SGHTA and CDR2 FQGNSA. V was pared by 0 bases and J by 9 bases, with 6 bases between. The CDR3 extends over 13 amino acids. CDR3 in DNA: TGTGCCAGCAGCTTAGCGGTGGTTTCACCCCTCCACTTT. It translates to CASSLAVVSPLHF.

There are many counts of this clonotype. The V gene is TRBV9, the J gene TRBJ2-3; D is perhaps TRBD2 (6 bases). Per germline, CDR1 SGDLS and CDR2 YYNGEE. The V end lost 4 bases, the J end lost 5 bases, and 17 bases lay between the germline ends. The CDR3 contains 15 residues. This chain's CDR3 is CASSSRDSRGDTQYF. Written as DNA, the CDR3 is TGTGCCAGCAGCAGCCGGGACTCAAGGGGAGATACGCAGTATTTT.

This clonotype was observed a handful of times. V and J are TRBV19 and TRBJ2-3; D not certain. This CDR3 is built from 10 residues. The ends were cut back, 9 bases at V and 4 bases at J, with 5 bases in the middle. Germline CDR1 is LNHDA and CDR2 is SQIVND (reference sequence). The CDR3 DNA follows: TGTGCCAGCGGCTCAGATACGCAGTATTTT. Translation gives CASGSDTQYF.

The chain has TRBV2 and TRBJ1-5; a possible D gene is TRBD1 (5 bases). Germline assignment: CDR1 SNHLY and CDR2 FYNNEI. The CDR3 loop spans 12 amino acids. Trimming took 7 bases from V and 7 from J, leaving 11 bases between them. CDR3 in DNA: TGTGCCAGCACCCAGGGACCGCAGCCCCAGCATTTT. Its translation: CASTQGPQPQHF.

Concerning this clonotype: This sequence may be a read error, since a much larger clone differs from it by one base. The missing conserved phenylalanine or tryptophan at the end of this CDR3 makes a read error likely. CDR3: CASSQVGAGEKLFL. The CDR3 DNA sequence: TGTGCCAGCAGCCAAGTCGGGGCGGGGGAAAAACTGTTTCTT. The V call is TRBV14, the J call TRBJ1-4, with D possibly being TRBD1 (5 bases). The CDR3 length is 14 residues. Trimming shortened V by 1 base and J by 8 bases, and 11 bases separated the two germline ends. Germline CDR1 reads SGHDN; CDR2 reads FVKESK.

In the case of this clonotype: This could be a read error, since a much larger clone is one nucleotide away. The chain recombines TRBV6-1 with TRBJ1-2, with TRBD1 matching over 8 bases. The germline V gene encodes CDR1 MNHNS and CDR2 SASEGT. The CDR3 is 15 amino acids. The CDR3 here is CVSSTDRGANYGYTF. CDR3 DNA sequence: TGTGTCAGCAGTACCGACAGGGGAGCCAACTATGGCTACACCTTC.

The chain employs TRBV7-9 and TRBJ2-2, with TRBD1 matching 7 bases. Looked up from germline, CDR1 is SEHNR and CDR2 is FQNEAQ (reference sequence). This CDR3 has 13 amino acids. The V segment lost 6 bases and the J segment 5 bases; nucleotides outside the gene matches: 3. The CDR3 coding sequence is TGTGCCAGCAGACGGGACAGAACCGGGGAGCTGTTTTTT. This codes for CASRRDRTGELFF. The full variable domain, rest sourced from reference TRBV7-9 and TRBJ2-2, is DTGVSQNPRHKITKRGQNVTFRCDPISEHNRLYWYRQTLGQGPEFLTYFQNEAQLEKSRLLSDRFSAERPKGSFSTLEIQRTEQGDSAMYLCASRRDRTGELFFGEGSRLTVL.

V and J are TRBV11-1 and TRBJ2-3, with D possibly matching TRBD2 (7 bases). CDR1 and CDR2 (germline): SGHAT, FQDESV (reference sequence). The CDR3 loop spans 15 amino acids. V lost 5 bases, J lost 6 bases, and 18 bases lay in between. As DNA, the CDR3 is TGTGCCAGCAGCCTGACGGGGGGCGGTGGGGATACGCAGTATTTT. Its protein is CASSLTGGGGDTQYF.

The chain links TRBV2 to TRBJ1-1; D is unclear. Germline V gene data show CDR1 as SNHLY and CDR2 as FYNNEI. The CDR3 totals 13 residues. Trimming shortened V by 6 bases and J by 1 base, and 9 bases separated the two germline ends. The DNA for the CDR3 is TGTGCCAGCAGCTCCCTCGGGAACACTGAAGCTTTCTTT. Translation: CASSSLGNTEAFF.

The chain combines TRBV25-1 with TRBJ1-1; D is perhaps TRBD1 (6 bases). The germline gives CDR1 MGHDK, CDR2 SYGVNS. The CDR3 contains 13 residues. V lost 7 bases and J lost 4, with 13 bases in between. CDR3 loop: CASTQGVATEAFF. DNA of the CDR3: TGTGCCAGCACACAGGGTGTAGCCACTGAAGCTTTCTTT.

The rearrangement links TRBV2 to TRBJ1-1; 7 positions match TRBD1. CDR3 length: 15 residues. Per the germline V gene, CDR1 is SNHLY and CDR2 is FYNNEI. V lost 1 base, J lost 10 bases, and 12 bases stayed unmatched. The CDR3 reads CASSEGRSGQRAAFF. In nucleotides, the CDR3 is TGTGCCAGCAGTGAAGGGCGATCGGGACAGAGAGCAGCTTTCTTT.

Ten or more counts support this clonotype. This chain uses TRBV7-6 with TRBJ2-5, with 7 positions matching TRBD1. The CDR3 has 15 residues. Trimming at V came to 5 bases and at J to 1 base, leaving 7 bases not matched to a gene. Germline V gene data show CDR1 as SGHVS and CDR2 as FNYEAQ. The CDR3 nucleotides are TGTGCCAGCAGCGGGCGACAGGGCTTCCAAGAGACCCAGTACTTC. It specifies CASSGRQGFQETQYF.

The chain employs TRBV15 and TRBJ1-6; perhaps TRBD1 as D (6 bases). CDR1 and CDR2 (germline): LNHNV, YYDKDF (reference sequence). Trimming took off 6 bases at V and 8 bases at J, with 14 bases between the two ends. The CDR3 spans 14 residues. The CDR3 DNA follows: TGTGCCACCAGTGGAAGGGACATTTATTCACCCCTCCACTTT. Its protein product is CATSGRDIYSPLHF.

The chain is built from TRBV27 and TRBJ2-1, with D perhaps TRBD2 (6 bases). CDR3 length: 15 residues. Germline values: CDR1 MNHEY, CDR2 SMNVEV (reference sequence). Trimming shortened V by 6 bases and J by 4 bases, and 16 bases separated the two germline ends. CDR3 in amino acids: CASRPGTSPYNEQFF. The DNA of the CDR3 is TGTGCCAGCAGGCCCGGGACTTCGCCATACAATGAGCAGTTCTTC.

The chain is built from TRBV7-8 and TRBJ2-5, with D perhaps matching TRBD1 (6 bases). The CDR3 extends over 13 amino acids. Trimming took 5 bases from V and 1 from J, leaving 8 bases between them. The germline V gene has CDR1 SGHVS and CDR2 FQNEAQ. CDR3 nucleotides: TGTGCCAGCAGCCCCAGGGGCCAAGAGACCCAGTACTTC. Protein sequence: CASSPRGQETQYF.

To note about this clonotype: At one boundary the junction diverges from the germline segment, which might be a read error. The V call is TRBV10-3, the J call TRBJ1-4; D is unresolved. The V gene's germline CDR1 is ENHRY and CDR2 SYGVKD. The CDR3 is 17 amino acids. The CDR3 sequence: CASSEGGGPATNEKLFF. The CDR3 DNA is TGTGCCAGCAGTGAGGGCGGAGGACCCGCAACTAATGAAAAACTGTTTTTT.

This clonotype has a handful of counts. The chain couples TRBV15 to TRBJ1-1; D is ambiguous. Germline V gene lookup returns CDR1 LNHNV and CDR2 YYDKDF (reference sequence). CDR3 size: 15 residues. Between the trimmed V and J ends, which lost 0 bases and 4 bases, there was a span of 12 bases. The CDR3 protein is CATSRDGRVGTEAFF. The CDR3 DNA is TGTGCCACCAGCAGAGATGGGCGGGTCGGCACTGAAGCTTTCTTT.

J is TRBJ1-5 and V is TRBV2; maybe TRBD1 (6 bases). CDR3 length equals 14 residues. V gave up 5 bases and J gave up 8 bases, with 16 bases separating them. CDR1 and CDR2 from the germline V gene are SNHLY and FYNNEI. CDR3 amino acids: CASSNDRWMKPQHF. The CDR3 DNA is TGTGCCAGCAGTAACGACAGGTGGATGAAGCCCCAGCATTTT.

There are a few counts of this clonotype. The chain recombines TRBV10-3 with TRBJ2-3; D uncertain. CDR3 size: 13 residues. The germline V and J ends were trimmed by 4 bases and 5 bases, with 10 bases remaining between them. The germline V gene encodes CDR1 ENHRY and CDR2 SYGVKD. The CDR3, as DNA: TGTGCCATCAGTGCCGAGATGGGAGATACGCAGTATTTT. This gives the protein CAISAEMGDTQYF.

The rearrangement joins TRBV10-3 to TRBJ1-1; D is uncertain. The CDR3 has 14 amino acids. Germline V CDR1 and CDR2: ENHRY, SYGVKD. The V end lost 10 bases, the J end lost 2 bases, and 17 bases lay between the germline ends. The CDR3 DNA reads TGTGCCAGCACTTCGAGTTTGAACAACACTGAAGCTTTCTTT. Its translation: CASTSSLNNTEAFF.

The CDR3 DNA reads TGTGCCAGCAGCTCCCTGTTTGCAGTCTCCACCTTC. Encoded protein: CASSSLFAVSTF. The gene calls are TRBV7-8 and TRBJ1-2; D gene unclear. The germline CDR1 and CDR2 sequences are SGHVS and FQNEAQ. The V end lost 4 bases, the J end lost 13 bases, and 16 bases lay between the germline ends. The CDR3 loop spans 12 amino acids.